This TCR beta chain appears in the sequencing data of a study of cytomegalovirus exposure and HLA in healthy donors. Broader study findings: Through in vitro validation, a few CMV-associated chains were shown to be specific for CMV antigens.

A word on this clone: Its antigen is not identified.

In the PCR, 60 Vbeta and 13 Jbeta primers were used. Here immunoSEQ multiplex PCR was the method, and the copy in TCRdb shows in-frame clones only, minus some. The specimen's table records about 200,000 clones. With V trimmed by 7 bases and J by 0 bases, 8 bases remained unmatched. There are 18 residues in the CDR3. Germline loops: CDR1 LNHDA, CDR2 SQIVND (reference sequence). The TCR sequence derives from a boy aged 5 to 17 in good health and CMV-seronegative. Sequenced material: PBMCs. This chain uses TRBV19 with TRBJ2-6; 11 bases line up with TRBD1. CDR3 bases: TGTGCCAGTACGACCGGACAGGGGGCTCTCTCTGGGGCCAACGTCCTGACTTTC. Translating gives CASTTGQGALSGANVLTF.